This T cell receptor beta chain appears in the sequencing data of a study of neurological immune-mediated disorders. Looked up from germline, CDR1 is MNHEY and CDR2 is SVGEGT. The CDR3 covers 14 residues. V was trimmed by 1 base and J by 4 bases, leaving 11 bases between them. Study findings and constraints: None of the CDR3 amino acid sequences of expanded clones recurred across subjects, suggesting private repertoires in all groups.

This clonotype was observed many times. Its antigen is unidentified. TCRdb called the 5' RACE reads again in MiXCR, with one record for every CDR3 protein. The data contain around 58,000 distinct CDR3 sequences, approximately 3.1% of them singletons. This receptor was taken from a woman in her fifties or sixties with multiple sclerosis. V usage is TRBV6-2 or TRBV6-3 and J usage is TRBJ2-7, with TRBD1 as a possible D gene (6 bases). Sequencing was done on a sample of PBMCs. CDR3 DNA sequence: TGTGCCAGCAGTTACTGGGGACAAGAATACGAGCAGTACTTC. This translates into CASSYWGQEYEQYF.